This TCR beta chain was documented in a study of cytomegalovirus exposure and HLA in healthy donors. Overall study findings and caveats: In a later analysis, at a false discovery rate of 0.05, 15,000 to 20,000 TCR beta sequences matched HLA alleles. About 87% or about 30% of the time was how often most TCR beta V segments were productive, according to an earlier analysis. Many donors carried some public TCRs, although rarity characterized most TCR sequences.

This clone has a single count. Its antigen is unknown. CDR3 size: 14 residues. Per germline, CDR1 SGHVS and CDR2 FNYEAQ. Between the trimmed V and J ends, which lost 4 bases and 2 bases, there was a span of 10 bases. The PCR used 60 Vbeta and 13 Jbeta primers. Assay used: immunoSEQ multiplex PCR; TCRdb lists only in-frame clones, some missing. This sample has about 130,000 clones; approximately 80% occur once, and the top ten carry around 3.3%. This TCR derives from a male donor in good health and CMV-seronegative. The sequenced sample was PBMCs. The rearrangement uses TRBV7-6 and TRBJ2-3; D might be TRBD2 (6 bases). The CDR3 sequence is CASSSTSSTDTQYF. The CDR3 DNA sequence: TGTGCCAGCAGCTCTACTAGCTCCACAGATACGCAGTATTTT. Full variable domain (rest looked up from reference TRBV7-6 and TRBJ2-3): GAGVSQSPRYKVTKRGQDVALRCDPISGHVSLYWYRQALGQGPEFLTYFNYEAQQDKSGLPNDRFSAERPEGSISTLTIQRTEQRDSAMYRCASSSTSSTDTQYFGPGTRLTVL.